The 20 T cell receptor beta chains below all came from one sample that was sequenced in a study of blood T cell repertoires in COVID-19 (dated by TCRdb to about 2020). Libraries came from the immunoSEQ multiplex PCR assay. In its TCRdb copy, this immuneACCESS table keeps in-frame sequences only and misses some clones. Where compared with another copy, unresolved V genes explain less than half of these, and the others have no known cause. Here the sample has about 190,000 clones; roughly 89% occur a single time. The biggest ten clones account for 0.8% to 1% of the sample. The specimen sequenced was peripheral blood. The receptor set was obtained from a woman aged 18-30 years who had recovered from COVID-19.

The rearrangement links TRBV7-6 to TRBJ2-1; TRBD2 matches 12 bases. In germline, CDR1 is SGHVS, CDR2 FNYEAQ. Germline trimming cut 0 bases from V and 8 bases from J; bases unmatched to any gene: 11. This CDR3 is 18 amino acids long. CDR3 bases: TGTGCCAGCAGCTTAGCGCGACTAGCGGGAGCCCCCGGGGATGAGCAGTTCTTC. Its translation: CASSLARLAGAPGDEQFF. Variable domain in full (rest from reference TRBV7-6 and TRBJ2-1): GAGVSQSPRYKVTKRGQDVALRCDPISGHVSLYWYRQALGQGPEFLTYFNYEAQQDKSGLPNDRFSAERPEGSISTLTIQRTEQRDSAMYRCASSLARLAGAPGDEQFFGPGTRLTVL.

The rearrangement links TRBV5-8 to TRBJ1-2; 8 bases align to TRBD1. After removal of 4 bases from V and 3 bases from J, the junction contained 5 bases not matched to a gene. CDR3 length: 14 residues. The germline V gene has CDR1 SGHTS and CDR2 YDEGEE. The CDR3 sequence: CASSARQGYYGYTF. The DNA for the CDR3 is TGTGCCAGCAGCGCACGACAGGGGTACTATGGCTACACCTTC.

The chain employs TRBV24-1 and TRBJ2-7; 10 positions agree with TRBD2. The CDR3 sequence is 18 residues long. Trimming removed 3 bases from V and 7 bases from J; junction bases left unmatched: 17. The germline gives CDR1 KGHDR, CDR2 SFDVKD. CDR3 nucleotide sequence: TGTGCCACCAGTGATCACCACACCCCTTTAGCGGGAGGTGGTGAGCAGTACGTC. Translating gives CATSDHHTPLAGGGEQYV.

This chain uses TRBV5-6 with TRBJ2-2; 10 bases align to TRBD1. Looked up from germline, CDR1 is SGHDT and CDR2 is YYEEEE. This CDR3 contains 17 residues. V trimming: 0 bases; J trimming: 3 bases; junction bases outside the gene matches: 5. The CDR3 DNA reads as TGTGCCAGCAGCTTGGCCTTCGGACAGGGGGACACCGGGGAGCTGTTTTTT. It translates to CASSLAFGQGDTGELFF. Based on the CDR3 plus reference TRBV5-6 and TRBJ2-2, the full variable domain is DAGVTQSPTHLIKTRGQQVTLRCSPKSGHDTVSWYQQALGQGPQFIFQYYEEEERQRGNFPDRFSGHQFPNYSSELNVNALLLGDSALYLCASSLAFGQGDTGELFFGEGSRLTVL.

The V and J genes are TRBV5-5 and TRBJ1-1; D not certain. The germline V gene has CDR1 SGHKS and CDR2 YYEKEE (reference sequence). V lost 0 bases and J lost 1, with 4 bases in between. The CDR3 is 13 residues long. The CDR3 protein is CASSLVRNTEAFF. CDR3 coding DNA: TGTGCCAGCAGCTTGGTTAGGAACACTGAAGCTTTCTTT.

V gene TRBV5-1 combines with J gene TRBJ2-3; 9 bases agree with TRBD2. V gave up 1 base and J gave up 4 bases; unmatched junction bases: 10. This CDR3 is 17 amino acids long. The germline V gene has CDR1 SGHRS and CDR2 YFSETQ. CDR3 bases: TGCGCCAGCAGCTTGTCGCCTAGCGGGGCCGCCGCAGATACGCAGTATTTT. This encodes CASSLSPSGAAADTQYF.

The chain has TRBV29-1 and TRBJ2-7; no firm D call. The CDR3 sequence is 11 residues long. V dropped 1 base and J dropped 2 bases, with 3 bases sitting between them. The V gene's germline CDR1 is SQVTM and CDR2 ANQGSEA. The CDR3 protein is CSVEAAYEQYF. The CDR3 nucleotides read TGCAGCGTTGAAGCGGCCTACGAGCAGTACTTC.

The chain has TRBV10-1 and TRBJ2-1; a weak D match, TRBD1 (5 bases). This CDR3 is 13 amino acids long. Trimming removed 0 bases from V and 9 bases from J, with 9 bases in between. The V gene's germline CDR1 is WNHNN and CDR2 SYGVQD (reference sequence). CDR3 amino acids: CASSESGRLEQFF. The CDR3 nucleotides read TGCGCCAGCAGTGAGTCGGGGCGACTTGAGCAGTTCTTC.

The J gene is TRBJ2-1, the V gene TRBV6-4, with TRBD2 matching 12 bases. Germline-derived CDR1 and CDR2 are MRHNA and SNTAGT. V gave up 6 bases and J gave up 8 bases; unmatched junction bases: 8. The CDR3 loop spans 15 amino acids. DNA of the CDR3: TGTGCCAGCAGCGCCGGGACTAGCGGGTTGGATGAGCAGTTCTTC. Translation gives CASSAGTSGLDEQFF.

This clone was found a few times. This chain uses TRBV10-3 with TRBJ1-2; D is uncertain. The CDR3 has 15 residues. The V and J ends lost 0 bases and 1 base respectively, with 9 bases between them. Germline V gene data show CDR1 as ENHRY and CDR2 as SYGVKD. CDR3 residues: CAISESRDFNYGYTF. CDR3 DNA: TGTGCCATCAGTGAGTCGAGGGATTTTAACTATGGCTACACCTTC.

The genes are TRBV6-2 or TRBV6-3 and TRBJ2-1; possible D gene TRBD2, 5 bases. The CDR3 is 12 amino acids. The V and J ends lost 2 bases and 15 bases respectively, with 14 bases between them. The germline gives CDR1 MNHEY, CDR2 SVGEGT. CDR3 DNA sequence: TGTGCCAGCAGTTACCATTGGGGAGAGGGGTTCTTC. Its translation is CASSYHWGEGFF.

The chain employs TRBV4-1 and TRBJ2-7; TRBD1 matches at 8 bases. This CDR3 has 13 residues. CDR1 is MGHRA, CDR2 YSYEKL, per germline. With V trimmed by 1 base and J by 6 bases, 2 bases remained unmatched. The CDR3 bases are TGCGCCAGCAGCCAAGTTACAGGGGGCGAGCAGTACGTC. As protein: CASSQVTGGEQYV.

This chain connects TRBV7-2 to TRBJ2-1; the match to TRBD1 covers 10 bases. J gave up 6 bases and V 5 bases, and 10 bases lay outside the gene matches. CDR3 length equals 16 residues. Per germline, CDR1 SGHTA and CDR2 FQGNSA. CDR3 DNA sequence: TGTGCCAGCAGCGTACAACCGGGACAGGGGATCAATGAGCAGTTCTTC. Encoded protein: CASSVQPGQGINEQFF.

V gene TRBV16 combines with J gene TRBJ1-1, with no clear D. The CDR3 is made up of 14 amino acids. The germline V gene has CDR1 KGHSY and CDR2 FQNENV. Trimming shortened V by 4 bases and J by 6 bases, and 15 bases separated the two germline ends. CDR3 bases: TGTGCCAGCAGCCCAAACGGAGGGTCGCCTGAAGCTTTCTTT. Protein: CASSPNGGSPEAFF.

The chain joins TRBV7-2 to TRBJ1-5; D is unresolved. The V end lost 5 bases, the J end lost 7 bases, and 12 bases lay between the germline ends. Germline loops: CDR1 SGHTA, CDR2 FQGNSA. The CDR3 is made up of 13 amino acids. CDR3 DNA sequence: TGTGCCAGCAGCCCGCGGGATGCGCAGCCCCAGCATTTT. It is translated as CASSPRDAQPQHF.

The gene calls are TRBV7-6 and TRBJ1-2; perhaps TRBD1 as D (6 bases). Germline CDR1 SGHVS, CDR2 FNYEAQ. This CDR3 comprises 13 residues. Trimming took 5 bases from V and 7 from J, leaving 14 bases between them. CDR3: CASSPYTGSGYTF. As DNA, the CDR3 is TGTGCCAGCAGCCCCTACACAGGGTCTGGCTACACCTTC.

CDR3 loop: CASSPRTGFSMNTEAFF. CDR3 sequence (DNA): TGTGCCAGCAGCCCTCGGACAGGCTTTTCCATGAACACTGAAGCTTTCTTT. This sequence joins TRBV7-2 and TRBJ1-1; 7 bases match TRBD1. Unmatched junction bases numbered 12, after V lost 5 bases and J lost 0 bases. Germline V gives CDR1 SGHTA, CDR2 FQGNSA. The CDR3 extends over 17 amino acids.

CDR3 sequence (DNA): TGCGCCAGCAGCTTGGCGGGACAGGGGCTTGTTGAGACCCAGTACTTC. Residues: CASSLAGQGLVETQYF. The rearrangement joins TRBV5-1 to TRBJ2-5, with 10 bases identical to TRBD1. This CDR3 is 16 amino acids long. Germline V CDR1 and CDR2: SGHRS, YFSETQ. J gave up 5 bases and V 0 bases, and 7 bases lay outside the gene matches.

The gene calls are TRBV19 and TRBJ2-7; 10 positions agree with TRBD1. Germline V CDR1 and CDR2: LNHDA, SQIVND (reference sequence). Unmatched junction bases numbered 8, after V lost 7 bases and J lost 2 bases. The CDR3 is 15 residues long. Here the CDR3 reads CASTRTGGSAYEQYF. Here the CDR3 DNA reads TGTGCCAGTACCCGGACAGGGGGAAGCGCCTACGAGCAGTACTTC.

V gene TRBV10-3 combines with J gene TRBJ1-2; no reliable D call. In germline, CDR1 is ENHRY, CDR2 SYGVKD. The CDR3 has 16 amino acids. V was cut by 0 bases and J by 0 bases, with 11 bases left in between. The CDR3: CAISESRGRANYGYTF. CDR3 bases: TGTGCCATCAGTGAGTCGCGCGGCCGTGCTAACTATGGCTACACCTTC.